This T cell receptor (beta chain) was retrieved from a study of T cells in women clearing cervical HPV infection. Assay: immunoSEQ multiplex PCR; the TCRdb copy retains only in-frame clones and omits some. The clone table shows 9,500 to 15,000 clones, with the ten largest holding under 25%. The CDR3 extends over 15 amino acids. Germline lookup yields CDR1 SGHRS and CDR2 YFSETQ. V was shortened by 0 bases and J by 5 bases, with 12 bases between the two germline ends. Remarks on this clone: From the germline J gene comes the end of the CDR3, since the read stops 3 residues before it. This sample also contains other DNA sequences that code for the same CDR3.

The sample taken for sequencing was blood buffy coat. The J gene is TRBJ2-1, the V gene TRBV5-1; perhaps TRBD1 as D (6 bases). The sequence was collected from a woman aged 18 to 69 with a cervical HPV16 infection that either progressed to CIN3+ or cleared (not recorded which). CDR3 DNA, as far as it was read: TGCGCCAGCAGCTTGGTAGGGGGTATAAACAATGAG. This translates into CASSLVGGINNE. The CDR3 in full is CASSLVGGINNEQFF.